A selection of T cell receptor beta chains follows, all from one sample in a study of T-cell reconstitution after alpha-beta-depleted transplantation in children. Using its own MiXCR run on the PCR reads, TCRdb lists one record per CDR3 protein. The data show about 400,000 distinct CDR3 sequences, roughly 13% seen once. The sample here was PBMCs, taken from the stem cell graft. The receptors shown here come from a human donor who donated a stem cell graft to a child with Fanconi anemia. Both conserved end residues are part of each CDR3. A D gene is named only where the DNA matches it firmly. Clone size appears in some rows only: once, few, many, or a class for an expanded clone.

j_gene: TRBJ2-1
d_gene: .
abundance: few
v_gene: TRBV9
CDR3nt: TGTGCCAGCAGCGTAGTAAGGGGGGGCGAATACAATGAGCAGTTCTTC
CDR3aa: CASSVVRGGEYNEQFF

j_gene: TRBJ1-1
d_gene: .
abundance: .
v_gene: TRBV11-1
CDR3nt: TGTGCCAGCAGCTTCGGGGGGGGCTGGACTGAAGCTTTCTTT
CDR3aa: CASSFGGGWTEAFF

j_gene: TRBJ2-1
d_gene: TRBD2
abundance: many
v_gene: TRBV7-2
CDR3nt: TGTGCCAGCAGCTTAACCTCGGCGGGGGAAAACGATGAGCAGTTCTTC
CDR3aa: CASSLTSAGENDEQFF

j_gene: TRBJ1-1
d_gene: TRBD1
abundance: few
v_gene: TRBV7-8
CDR3nt: TGTGCCAGCAGCCTAATGACAGGGGGGGACACTGAAGCTTTCTTT
CDR3aa: CASSLMTGGDTEAFF

j_gene: TRBJ1-1
d_gene: TRBD1
abundance: few
v_gene: TRBV5-1
CDR3nt: TGCGCCAGCAGACGGGATACAGGGGGTGAAGCTTTCTTT
CDR3aa: CASRRDTGGEAFF

j_gene: TRBJ1-1
d_gene: .
abundance: .
v_gene: TRBV9
CDR3nt: TGTGCCAGCAGCGTACATGATCAGGGGTCGACTGAAGCTTTCTTT
CDR3aa: CASSVHDQGSTEAFF

j_gene: TRBJ2-7
d_gene: TRBD1
abundance: many
v_gene: TRBV15
CDR3nt: TGTGCCACCAGCAGCGCGACAGGGGGTTACTACGAGCAGTACTTC
CDR3aa: CATSSATGGYYEQYF

j_gene: TRBJ2-5
d_gene: .
abundance: .
v_gene: TRBV20-1
CDR3nt: TGCAGTGCTAGAGACAGCCTGAAAGAGACCCAGTACTTC
CDR3aa: CSARDSLKETQYF

j_gene: TRBJ1-4
d_gene: .
abundance: few
v_gene: TRBV4-3
CDR3nt: TGCGCCAGCAGCCGATTCGTGGGAGCAACTAATGAAAAACTGTTTTTT
CDR3aa: CASSRFVGATNEKLFF

j_gene: TRBJ2-1
d_gene: .
abundance: many
v_gene: TRBV24-1
CDR3nt: TGTGCCACCAGTGAACTTAACAATGAGCAGTTCTTC
CDR3aa: CATSELNNEQFF

j_gene: TRBJ1-5
d_gene: TRBD1
abundance: few
v_gene: TRBV28
CDR3nt: TGTGCCAGCCTTCCGGGACAGGGGGTATGGAATCAGCCCCAGCATTTT
CDR3aa: CASLPGQGVWNQPQHF

j_gene: TRBJ2-5
d_gene: TRBD1
abundance: few
v_gene: TRBV7-2
CDR3nt: TGTGCCAGCAGCTTACAGGGGGCCGCAGGCCAAGAGACCCAGTACTTC
CDR3aa: CASSLQGAAGQETQYF

j_gene: TRBJ2-1
d_gene: .
abundance: many
v_gene: TRBV7-9
CDR3nt: TGTGCCAGCAGCTTAGACGGACCTTCCTACAATGAGCAGTTCTTC
CDR3aa: CASSLDGPSYNEQFF

j_gene: TRBJ1-1
d_gene: .
abundance: many
v_gene: TRBV29-1
CDR3nt: TGCAGCGTTGGACCTTACAGGGCTGAAGCTTTCTTT
CDR3aa: CSVGPYRAEAFF

j_gene: TRBJ1-1
d_gene: .
abundance: many
v_gene: TRBV5-1
CDR3nt: TGCGCCAGCAGCGGCAGGGGATGGGACACTGAAGCTTTCTTT
CDR3aa: CASSGRGWDTEAFF

j_gene: TRBJ2-3
d_gene: TRBD1
abundance: .
v_gene: TRBV5-1
CDR3nt: TGCGCCAGCAGCAATGGGGGACAGCCCACAGATACGCAGTATTTT
CDR3aa: CASSNGGQPTDTQYF

j_gene: TRBJ1-5
d_gene: .
abundance: few
v_gene: TRBV18
CDR3nt: TGTGCCAGCTCACCACTGGGGGACACCAATCAGCCCCAGCATTTT
CDR3aa: CASSPLGDTNQPQHF

j_gene: TRBJ2-5
d_gene: TRBD1
abundance: .
v_gene: TRBV27
CDR3nt: TGTGCCAGCAGTATGGGGACAGGGCAGACCCAGTACTTC
CDR3aa: CASSMGTGQTQYF

j_gene: TRBJ1-1
d_gene: .
abundance: few
v_gene: TRBV5-1
CDR3nt: TGCGCCAGCAGCTCCGGGACTGACCTAGAAGCTTTCTTT
CDR3aa: CASSSGTDLEAFF

j_gene: TRBJ1-1
d_gene: TRBD1
abundance: .
v_gene: TRBV5-1
CDR3nt: TGCGCCAGCAGCTTAAACTCCGGGACAGTGAACACTGAAGCTTTCTTT
CDR3aa: CASSLNSGTVNTEAFF

j_gene: TRBJ1-1
d_gene: .
abundance: few
v_gene: TRBV7-2
CDR3nt: TGTGCCAGCAGCCTACTGCAGGGGAGGGTCGCTGAAGCTTTCTTT
CDR3aa: CASSLLQGRVAEAFF

j_gene: TRBJ2-7
d_gene: .
abundance: .
v_gene: TRBV5-1
CDR3nt: TGCGCCAGCAGCTCACAGGGAGGGAGCTCCTACGAGCAGTACTTC
CDR3aa: CASSSQGGSSYEQYF

j_gene: TRBJ1-1
d_gene: .
abundance: many
v_gene: TRBV12-3/TRBV12-4
CDR3nt: TGTGCCAGCAACCTCTTCGGGAACACTGAAGCTTTCTTT
CDR3aa: CASNLFGNTEAFF

j_gene: TRBJ2-1
d_gene: .
abundance: many
v_gene: TRBV9
CDR3nt: TGTGCCAGCAGCGTCCCCGACTCGAATGAGCAGTTCTTC
CDR3aa: CASSVPDSNEQFF

j_gene: TRBJ1-2
d_gene: .
abundance: .
v_gene: TRBV5-8
CDR3nt: TGTGCCAGCAGCTCCTGGACAGATGGCTACACCTTC
CDR3aa: CASSSWTDGYTF

j_gene: TRBJ2-5
d_gene: TRBD2
abundance: .
v_gene: TRBV11-2
CDR3nt: TGTGCCAGCAGCCCGGGACTAGCGGGGGAACGAGAGACCCAGTACTTC
CDR3aa: CASSPGLAGERETQYF

j_gene: TRBJ1-1
d_gene: .
abundance: .
v_gene: TRBV7-9
CDR3nt: TGTGCCAGCAGCTATTGGAGCCCGAACACTGAAGCTTTCTTT
CDR3aa: CASSYWSPNTEAFF

j_gene: TRBJ2-1
d_gene: TRBD1
abundance: few
v_gene: TRBV5-8
CDR3nt: TGTGCCAGCAGCTTGTTGTCGTCAGGGGGAAATGAGCAGTTCTTC
CDR3aa: CASSLLSSGGNEQFF

j_gene: TRBJ2-5
d_gene: .
abundance: few
v_gene: TRBV10-2
CDR3nt: TGCGCCAGCAGTCGTCTAAAAGAGACCCAGTACTTC
CDR3aa: CASSRLKETQYF

j_gene: TRBJ1-2
d_gene: .
abundance: .
v_gene: TRBV10-1
CDR3nt: TGCGCCAGCAGTGAGTCTCCTGGGGATTACTATGGCTACACCTTC
CDR3aa: CASSESPGDYYGYTF

j_gene: TRBJ2-3
d_gene: .
abundance: many
v_gene: TRBV4-2
CDR3nt: TGTGCCAGCAGCCAAGAGGCGCGGGGCCGCACAGATACGCAGTATTTT
CDR3aa: CASSQEARGRTDTQYF

j_gene: TRBJ1-1
d_gene: .
abundance: few
v_gene: TRBV10-3
CDR3nt: TGTGCCATCAGTTACCTGGGGGGGAACACTGAAGCTTTCTTT
CDR3aa: CAISYLGGNTEAFF

j_gene: TRBJ1-1
d_gene: TRBD1
abundance: many
v_gene: TRBV7-9
CDR3nt: TGTGCCAGCAGCCTTAAGGGGGCTCAGGGTGGAGCTTTCTTT
CDR3aa: CASSLKGAQGGAFF

j_gene: TRBJ1-5
d_gene: .
abundance: few
v_gene: TRBV10-3
CDR3nt: TGTGCCATCAGTGAGTCGGCGGCTAGCAATCAGCCCCAGCATTTT
CDR3aa: CAISESAASNQPQHF

j_gene: TRBJ2-1
d_gene: .
abundance: few
v_gene: TRBV6-5
CDR3nt: TGTGCCAGCAGTTACCTAACAGGGCGCAACTCCTACAATGAGCAGTTCTTC
CDR3aa: CASSYLTGRNSYNEQFF

j_gene: TRBJ2-7
d_gene: .
abundance: few
v_gene: TRBV2
CDR3nt: TGTGCCAGCAGCCGGGACACCTCCTACGAGCAGTACTTC
CDR3aa: CASSRDTSYEQYF